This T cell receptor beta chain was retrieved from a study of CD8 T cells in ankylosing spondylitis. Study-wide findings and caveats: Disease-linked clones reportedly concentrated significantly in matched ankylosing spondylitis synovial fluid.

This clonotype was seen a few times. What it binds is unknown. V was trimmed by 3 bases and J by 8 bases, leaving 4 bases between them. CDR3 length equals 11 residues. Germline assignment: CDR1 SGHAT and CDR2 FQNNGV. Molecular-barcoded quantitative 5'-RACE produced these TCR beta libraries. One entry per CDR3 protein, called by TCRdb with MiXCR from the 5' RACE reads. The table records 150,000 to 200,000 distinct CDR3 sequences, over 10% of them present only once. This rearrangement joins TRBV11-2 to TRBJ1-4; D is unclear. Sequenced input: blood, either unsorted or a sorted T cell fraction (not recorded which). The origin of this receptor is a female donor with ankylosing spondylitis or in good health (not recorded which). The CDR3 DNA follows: TGTGCCAGCAGCTTGGACGAAAAACTGTTTTTT. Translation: CASSLDEKLFF. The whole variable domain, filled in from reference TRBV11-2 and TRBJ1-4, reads EAGVAQSPRYKIIEKRQSVAFWCNPISGHATLYWYQQILGQGPKLLIQFQNNGVVDDSQLPKDRFSAERLKGVDSTLKIQPAKLEDSAVYLCASSLDEKLFFGSGTQLSVL.